These T cell receptor beta chains were read from a single sample in a study of OX40 agonist ivuxolimab in advanced cancers. TCRdb's copy holds only in-frame clones and misses some; the assay was immunoSEQ multiplex PCR. Of just over 60,000 clones in the sample, less than 95% were seen once. The specimen was CD4+ or CD8+ T cells sorted from blood, collected in a trial of the OX40 agonist ivuxolimab. The receptors come from an adult with an advanced solid tumor such as melanoma, head and neck, liver or kidney cancer. Both conserved end residues are part of each CDR3. The order of the fields is J gene, D gene, V gene, CDR3 protein. A D gene is named only where the DNA matches it firmly.

TRBJ2-3	TRBD1	TRBV7-9	CASSSTGTGTSTDTQYF
TRBJ1-5	NA	TRBV6-1	CASEVGRPNQPQHF
TRBJ1-3	NA	TRBV5-6	CASSLGNSGNTIYF
TRBJ2-2	TRBD2	TRBV4-2	CASSPEASGILGNTGELFF
TRBJ2-3	NA	TRBV6-1	CAIGQDTQYF
TRBJ2-7	NA	TRBV19	CASSWDDSYEQYF
TRBJ2-1	TRBD1	TRBV28	CASSFGTGSYNEQFF
TRBJ2-2	NA	TRBV5-1	CASRYTGELFF
TRBJ1-1	NA	TRBV4-1	CASSRNPNTEAFF
TRBJ2-1	NA	TRBV10-1	CASSVDPAYNEQFF
TRBJ2-1	NA	TRBV6-4	CASSDSDNNEQFF
TRBJ2-7	NA	TRBV5-1	CASRQDRYEQYF
TRBJ2-2	TRBD1	TRBV5-6	CASSYGTGNTGELFF
TRBJ1-5	NA	TRBV7-9	CASSLWNQPQHF
TRBJ2-2	TRBD2	TRBV18	CASSLGLAGRNTGELFF
TRBJ2-3	TRBD2	TRBV6-5	CASSSWTSGSTDTQYF
TRBJ2-2	NA	TRBV14	CASSQAGYRELFF
TRBJ2-2	NA	TRBV10-2	CASSTPGQNTGELFF
TRBJ2-5	TRBD2	TRBV28	CASSLWTSGRAQETQYF
TRBJ1-1	TRBD1	TRBV29-1	CSVTAPGFGDRYTEAFF
TRBJ2-3	NA	TRBV4-3	CASSQDRASTDTQYF
TRBJ2-7	NA	TRBV7-2	CASSPFNRDAFSYEQYF
TRBJ2-3	TRBD2	TRBV6-4	CASSDEAGVADTQYF
TRBJ2-7	NA	TRBV7-7	CASSLGRTYEQYF
TRBJ2-1	NA	TRBV7-2	CASSFGGYSYNEQFF
TRBJ2-5	NA	TRBV7-6	CASSRPLAKETQYF
TRBJ2-7	NA	TRBV27	CASSSGNSHEQYF
TRBJ2-1	NA	TRBV7-9	CASRSVASNYNEQFF
TRBJ2-7	NA	TRBV27	CASSFFPGQYYEQYF
TRBJ2-1	TRBD2	TRBV5-6	CASSWGTSGSYNEQFF
TRBJ2-5	NA	TRBV7-8	CASSLPTGRELKTQYF
TRBJ2-5	NA	TRBV10-1	CASSSSEEETQYF
TRBJ1-5	TRBD1	TRBV2	CASRLTYGQGPSNQPQHF
TRBJ2-5	NA	TRBV29-1	CSVGGQETQYF
TRBJ2-7	NA	TRBV4-1	CASSHRTGNTLYEQYF
TRBJ2-7	NA	TRBV6-6	CASSYLAANSEQYF
TRBJ2-5	TRBD2	TRBV7-6	CASSLLGTSRETQYF
TRBJ1-2	NA	TRBV14	CASSHVLRDRTHYGYTF
TRBJ2-5	NA	TRBV7-9	CASSVPGQWDGETQYF
TRBJ2-7	NA	TRBV19	CASSSLVTAAGREQYF